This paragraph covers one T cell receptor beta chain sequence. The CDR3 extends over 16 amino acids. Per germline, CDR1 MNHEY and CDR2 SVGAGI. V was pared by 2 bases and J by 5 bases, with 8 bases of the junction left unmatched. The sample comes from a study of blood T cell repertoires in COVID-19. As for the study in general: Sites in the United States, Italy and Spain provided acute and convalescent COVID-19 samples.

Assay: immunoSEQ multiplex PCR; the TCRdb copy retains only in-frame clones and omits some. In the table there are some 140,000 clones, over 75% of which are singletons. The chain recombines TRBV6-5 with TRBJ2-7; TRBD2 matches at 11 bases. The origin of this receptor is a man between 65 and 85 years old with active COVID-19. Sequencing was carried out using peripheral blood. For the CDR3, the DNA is TGTGCCAGCAGTTACACACAACTAGCGGGAGTGCACGAGCAGTACTTC. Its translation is CASSYTQLAGVHEQYF.